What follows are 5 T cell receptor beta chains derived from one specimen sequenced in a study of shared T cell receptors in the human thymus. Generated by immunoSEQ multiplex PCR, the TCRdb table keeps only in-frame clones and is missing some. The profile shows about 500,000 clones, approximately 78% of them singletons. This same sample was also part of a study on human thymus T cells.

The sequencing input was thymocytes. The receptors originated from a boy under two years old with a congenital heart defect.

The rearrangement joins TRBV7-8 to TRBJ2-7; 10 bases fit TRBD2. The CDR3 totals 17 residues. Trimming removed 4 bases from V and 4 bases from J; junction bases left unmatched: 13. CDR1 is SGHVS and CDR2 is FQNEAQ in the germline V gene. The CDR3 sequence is CASSSPLSSGRWYEQYF. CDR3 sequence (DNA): TGTGCCAGCAGCTCCCCCTTGAGTAGCGGGAGGTGGTACGAGCAGTACTTC.

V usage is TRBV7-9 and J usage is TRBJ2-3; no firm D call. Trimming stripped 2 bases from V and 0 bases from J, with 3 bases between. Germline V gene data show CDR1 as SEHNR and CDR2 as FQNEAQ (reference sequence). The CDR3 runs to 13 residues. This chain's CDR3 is CASSLQSTDTQYF. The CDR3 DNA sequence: TGTGCCAGCAGCTTACAGAGCACAGATACGCAGTATTTT.

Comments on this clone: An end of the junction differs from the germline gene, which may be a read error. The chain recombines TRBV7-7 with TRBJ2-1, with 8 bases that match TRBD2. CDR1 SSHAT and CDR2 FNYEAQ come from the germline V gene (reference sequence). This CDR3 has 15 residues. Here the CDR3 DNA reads TGTGCTAGCAGCCTCTCGGGGGGGCTCTACAATGAGCAGTTCTTC. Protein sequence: CASSLSGGLYNEQFF.

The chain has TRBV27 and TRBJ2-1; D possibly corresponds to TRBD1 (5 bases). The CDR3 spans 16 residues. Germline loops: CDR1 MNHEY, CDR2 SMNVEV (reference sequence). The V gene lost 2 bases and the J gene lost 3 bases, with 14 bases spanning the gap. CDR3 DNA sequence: TGTGCCAGCAGTTTAAGCCGACAGCACTTCTACAATGAGCAGTTCTTC. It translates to CASSLSRQHFYNEQFF.

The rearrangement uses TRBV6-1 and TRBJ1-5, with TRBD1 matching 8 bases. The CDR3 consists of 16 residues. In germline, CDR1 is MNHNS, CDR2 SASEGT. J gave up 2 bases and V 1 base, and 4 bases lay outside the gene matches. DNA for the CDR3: TGTGCCAGCAGTGAAGACGGACAGGGCCGCAATCAGCCCCAGCATTTT. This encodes CASSEDGQGRNQPQHF.